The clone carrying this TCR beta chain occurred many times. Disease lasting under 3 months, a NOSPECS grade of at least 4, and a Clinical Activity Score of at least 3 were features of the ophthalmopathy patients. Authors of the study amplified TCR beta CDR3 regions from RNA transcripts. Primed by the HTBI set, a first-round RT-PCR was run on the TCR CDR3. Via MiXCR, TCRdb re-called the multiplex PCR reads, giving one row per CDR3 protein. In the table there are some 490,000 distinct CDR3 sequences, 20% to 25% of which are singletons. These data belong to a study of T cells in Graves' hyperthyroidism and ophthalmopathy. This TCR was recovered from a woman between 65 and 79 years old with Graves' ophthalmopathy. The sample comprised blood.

Written as DNA, the CDR3 is TGTGCCAACGGGGCAGGGTCGGCGGGGGCCAACGTCCTGACTTTC. This translates into CANGAGSAGANVLTF. The rearrangement joins TRBV2 to TRBJ2-6; D is possibly TRBD1 or TRBD2 (5 bases each). The V and J ends lost 10 bases and 4 bases respectively, with 17 bases between them. Germline V gives CDR1 SNHLY, CDR2 FYNNEI. There are 15 residues in the CDR3.